The 9 T cell receptor beta chains reported below all come from one sample, sequenced in a study of blood T cell repertoires in COVID-19. Clones were read by immunoSEQ multiplex PCR, and TCRdb kept only the in-frame ones, dropping some. The table lists 180,000 or so clones, around 89% of them singletons. Sequencing was carried out using peripheral blood. Source of these receptors: a man aged 50-59 years with acute or convalescent COVID-19.

The chain is built from TRBV5-1 and TRBJ2-3, with 12 nucleotides matching TRBD2. CDR3 length: 18 residues. V lost 0 bases, J lost 4 bases, and 9 bases stayed unmatched. Looked up from germline, CDR1 is SGHRS and CDR2 is YFSETQ. Written as DNA, the CDR3 is TGCGCCAGCAGCTTGGTCGCTAGCGGGGGGGGCCGAGCAGATACGCAGTATTTT. It translates to CASSLVASGGGRADTQYF. The full variable domain, completed using reference TRBV5-1 and TRBJ2-3, is KAGVTQTPRYLIKTRGQQVTLSCSPISGHRSVSWYQQTPGQGLQFLFEYFSETQRNKGNFPGRFSGRQFSNSRSEMNVSTLELGDSALYLCASSLVASGGGRADTQYFGPGTRLTVL.

This chain joins TRBV19 and TRBJ2-1; a weak D match, TRBD2 (6 bases). The V end lost 9 bases, the J end lost 5 bases, and 14 bases lay between the germline ends. Looked up from germline, CDR1 is LNHDA and CDR2 is SQIVND (reference sequence). The CDR3 extends over 13 amino acids. The DNA of the CDR3 is TGTGCCAGCCAGCGGGCTGTGAACAATGAGCAGTTCTTC. Amino acids: CASQRAVNNEQFF.

This chain links TRBV15 with TRBJ2-2; D may be TRBD2 (6 bases). Trimming cost V 2 bases and J 4 bases, with 14 bases left between them. CDR1 is LNHNV and CDR2 is YYDKDF in the germline V gene (reference sequence). CDR3 length: 16 amino acids. This chain's CDR3 is CATSRTGTPGTGELFF. CDR3 coding DNA: TGTGCCACCAGCAGAACCGGGACTCCGGGCACCGGGGAGCTGTTTTTT.

This sequence joins TRBV7-8 and TRBJ2-3, with a tentative D call TRBD1 (6 bases). The CDR3 spans 13 residues. Germline V gene lookup returns CDR1 SGHVS and CDR2 FQNEAQ. Trimming cost V 5 bases and J 6 bases, with 12 bases left between them. The CDR3 protein is CASSSQGWDTQYF. The CDR3 coding sequence is TGTGCCAGCAGCAGCCAGGGGTGGGATACGCAGTATTTT.

The rearrangement links TRBV28 to TRBJ1-1; weak D call: TRBD1 (6 bases). The CDR3 has 13 amino acids. V was trimmed by 5 bases and J by 5 bases, leaving 12 bases between them. The germline gives CDR1 MDHEN, CDR2 SYDVKM. The CDR3 reads CASSQGLRTEAFF. For the CDR3, the DNA is TGTGCCAGCAGTCAGGGGTTGAGGACTGAAGCTTTCTTT.

This clone was picked up a small number of times. The chain combines TRBV2 with TRBJ1-5, with D possibly TRBD1 on 6 matching bases. The CDR3 has 14 amino acids. Trimming removed 3 bases at V and 2 bases at J, with 8 bases between. The germline gives CDR1 SNHLY, CDR2 FYNNEI. For the CDR3, the DNA is TGTGCCAGCAGTGATTCAGGGGGCAATCAGCCCCAGCATTTT. Its translation is CASSDSGGNQPQHF.

This clone appeared a single time. The chain couples TRBV11-2 to TRBJ2-7; tentative D call: TRBD1 (5 bases). The V end was cut by 5 bases, the J end by 6 bases, with 20 bases between. CDR3 length: 15 amino acids. Germline CDR1 SGHAT, CDR2 FQNNGV. As DNA, the CDR3 is TGTGCCAGCAGCCCCTCGGCAGGGTTGATGAGCGAGCAGTACTTC. As protein: CASSPSAGLMSEQYF.

This clone came up once. The chain has TRBV7-2 and TRBJ2-1, with 12 nucleotides matching TRBD2. The junction had 5 bases not matched to a gene; V was cut back by 0 bases and J by 8 bases. The CDR3 has 16 amino acids. Germline V gives CDR1 SGHTA, CDR2 FQGNSA. The DNA of the CDR3 is TGTGCCAGCAGCTTAGCAGCTAGCGGGAGGGCTTATGAGCAGTTCTTC. This encodes CASSLAASGRAYEQFF.

The CDR3 protein is CASSLQGVYNEQFF. The DNA of the CDR3 is TGTGCCAGCAGCTTACAGGGCGTCTACAATGAGCAGTTCTTC. The V call is TRBV7-9, the J call TRBJ2-1, with D possibly being TRBD1 (5 bases). V dropped 2 bases and J dropped 3 bases, with 8 bases sitting between them. The CDR3 runs to 14 residues. Germline assignment: CDR1 SEHNR and CDR2 FQNEAQ (reference sequence). Drawing the rest from reference TRBV7-9 and TRBJ2-1, the complete variable domain is DTGVSQNPRHKITKRGQNVTFRCDPISEHNRLYWYRQTLGQGPEFLTYFQNEAQLEKSRLLSDRFSAERPKGSFSTLEIQRTEQGDSAMYLCASSLQGVYNEQFFGPGTRLTVL.